This TCR beta chain comes out of a study of T cell repertoires in cytomegalovirus infection. Study-wide context: Signatures in public TCR beta sequences pointed to both CMV infection and matching HLA type.

In TCRdb, the reads were re-called with MiXCR into one record per CDR3 protein. Among hundreds of thousands of distinct CDR3 sequences, around a third were seen once, and the ten largest hold 17%. In regard to this clonotype: Antigen: not known. The junction shows a germline mismatch at one end, possibly a read error.

Germline V gene data show CDR1 as SGHVS and CDR2 as FQNEAQ. The CDR3 loop spans 17 amino acids. The V and J genes are TRBV7-8 and TRBJ2-7, with D hard to call. The sample in question was cultured PBMCs, obtained from culture after CMV antigen stimulation. This receptor was obtained from a human donor in good health (CMV status not recorded). Some clones in this sample may be carry-over from other donors' samples. CDR3 coding DNA: TGTGCCAGCAGCCCCCCAATCCGACTCAGAAATTCCTTCGAGCAGTACTTC. As protein: CASSPPIRLRNSFEQYF.